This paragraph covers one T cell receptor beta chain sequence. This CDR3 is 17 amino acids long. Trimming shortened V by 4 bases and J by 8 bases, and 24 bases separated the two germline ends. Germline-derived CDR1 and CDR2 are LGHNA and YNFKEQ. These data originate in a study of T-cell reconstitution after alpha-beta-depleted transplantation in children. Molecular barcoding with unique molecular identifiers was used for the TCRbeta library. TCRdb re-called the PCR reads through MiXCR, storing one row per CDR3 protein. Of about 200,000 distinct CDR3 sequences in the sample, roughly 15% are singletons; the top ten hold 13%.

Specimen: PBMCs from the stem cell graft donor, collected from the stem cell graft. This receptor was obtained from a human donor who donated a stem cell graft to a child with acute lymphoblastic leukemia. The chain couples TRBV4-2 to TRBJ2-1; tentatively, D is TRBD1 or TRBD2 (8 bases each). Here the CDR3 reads CASSPGGGGLAKDEQFF. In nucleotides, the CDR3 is TGTGCCAGCAGCCCAGGGGGCGGAGGACTAGCTAAAGATGAGCAGTTCTTC.